The sequence of this TCR beta chain was determined in a study of PD-L1 blockade in urothelial cancer. The overall study: Patients initiated atezolizumab around 2014 at 1,200 mg intravenously every 3 weeks. Prior chemotherapy ranged from 0 to 3 regimens per patient. Median blood clonality was approximately 0.08, with tens of thousands of unique TCRs.

The V gene's germline CDR1 is SGHRS and CDR2 YFSETQ. V lost 3 bases, J lost 4 bases, and 7 bases stayed unmatched. This CDR3 has 15 residues. The sample's time point: peripheral blood 6 weeks after treatment start. The patients' disease, urothelial carcinoma, was locally advanced or metastatic. Profiled with immunoSEQ multiplex PCR; TCRdb holds only in-frame clones, not every one. The profile shows approximately 93,000 clones, over 80% of them singletons. V gene TRBV5-1 combines with J gene TRBJ1-2; 9 nucleotides align to TRBD1. The clonotype was recovered from a man between 65 and 80 years old with urothelial cancer. The sample was PBMCs, taken around atezolizumab (anti-PD-L1) treatment. The CDR3 nucleotides are TGCGCCAGCAGCTCCGGGGACAGGGACAGCTATGGCTACACCTTC. This encodes CASSSGDRDSYGYTF.